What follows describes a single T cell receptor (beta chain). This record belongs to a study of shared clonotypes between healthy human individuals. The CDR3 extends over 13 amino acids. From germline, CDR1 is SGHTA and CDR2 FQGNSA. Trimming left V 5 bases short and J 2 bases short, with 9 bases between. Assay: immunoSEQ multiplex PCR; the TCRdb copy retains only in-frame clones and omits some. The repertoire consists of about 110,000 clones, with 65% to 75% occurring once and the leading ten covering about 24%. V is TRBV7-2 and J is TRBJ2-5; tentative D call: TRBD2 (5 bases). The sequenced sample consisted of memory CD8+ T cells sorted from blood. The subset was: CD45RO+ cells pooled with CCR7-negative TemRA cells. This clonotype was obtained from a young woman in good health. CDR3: CASSLGLQETQYF. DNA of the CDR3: TGTGCCAGCAGCCTAGGACTTCAAGAGACCCAGTACTTC.